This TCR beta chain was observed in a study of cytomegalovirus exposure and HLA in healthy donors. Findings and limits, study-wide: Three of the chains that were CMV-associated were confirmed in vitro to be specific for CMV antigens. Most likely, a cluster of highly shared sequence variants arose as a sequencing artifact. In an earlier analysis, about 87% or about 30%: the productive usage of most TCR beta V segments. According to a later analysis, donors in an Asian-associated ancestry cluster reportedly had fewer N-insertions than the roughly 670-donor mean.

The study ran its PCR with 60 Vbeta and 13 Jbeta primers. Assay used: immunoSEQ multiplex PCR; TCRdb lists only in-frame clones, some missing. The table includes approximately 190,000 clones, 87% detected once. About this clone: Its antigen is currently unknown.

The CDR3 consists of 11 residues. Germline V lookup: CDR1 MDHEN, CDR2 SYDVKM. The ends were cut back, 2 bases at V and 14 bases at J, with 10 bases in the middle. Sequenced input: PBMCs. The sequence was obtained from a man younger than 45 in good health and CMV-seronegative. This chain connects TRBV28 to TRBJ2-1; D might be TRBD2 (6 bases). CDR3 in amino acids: CASSLGGGEFF. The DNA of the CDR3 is TGTGCCAGCAGTTTAGGAGGAGGGGAGTTCTTC. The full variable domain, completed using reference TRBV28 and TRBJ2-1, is DVKVTQSSRYLVKRTGEKVFLECVQDMDHENMFWYRQDPGLGLRLIYFSYDVKMKEKGDIPEGYSVSREKKERFSLILESASTNQTSMYLCASSLGGGEFFGPGTRLTVL.